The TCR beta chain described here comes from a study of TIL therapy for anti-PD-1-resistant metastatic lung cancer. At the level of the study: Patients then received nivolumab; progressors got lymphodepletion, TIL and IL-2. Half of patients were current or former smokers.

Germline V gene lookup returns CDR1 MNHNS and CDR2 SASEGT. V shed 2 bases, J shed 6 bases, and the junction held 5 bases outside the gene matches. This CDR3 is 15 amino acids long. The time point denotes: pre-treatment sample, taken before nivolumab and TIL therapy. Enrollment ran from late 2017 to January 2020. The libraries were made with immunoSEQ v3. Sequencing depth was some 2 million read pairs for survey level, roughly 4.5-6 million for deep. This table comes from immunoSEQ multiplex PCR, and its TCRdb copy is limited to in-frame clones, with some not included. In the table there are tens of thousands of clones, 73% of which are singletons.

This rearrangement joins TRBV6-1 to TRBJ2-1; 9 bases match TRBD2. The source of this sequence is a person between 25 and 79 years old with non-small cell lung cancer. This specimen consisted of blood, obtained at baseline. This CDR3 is CASSETGGRANEQFF. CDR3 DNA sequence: TGTGCCAGCAGTGAAACGGGCGGGAGGGCCAATGAGCAGTTCTTC.